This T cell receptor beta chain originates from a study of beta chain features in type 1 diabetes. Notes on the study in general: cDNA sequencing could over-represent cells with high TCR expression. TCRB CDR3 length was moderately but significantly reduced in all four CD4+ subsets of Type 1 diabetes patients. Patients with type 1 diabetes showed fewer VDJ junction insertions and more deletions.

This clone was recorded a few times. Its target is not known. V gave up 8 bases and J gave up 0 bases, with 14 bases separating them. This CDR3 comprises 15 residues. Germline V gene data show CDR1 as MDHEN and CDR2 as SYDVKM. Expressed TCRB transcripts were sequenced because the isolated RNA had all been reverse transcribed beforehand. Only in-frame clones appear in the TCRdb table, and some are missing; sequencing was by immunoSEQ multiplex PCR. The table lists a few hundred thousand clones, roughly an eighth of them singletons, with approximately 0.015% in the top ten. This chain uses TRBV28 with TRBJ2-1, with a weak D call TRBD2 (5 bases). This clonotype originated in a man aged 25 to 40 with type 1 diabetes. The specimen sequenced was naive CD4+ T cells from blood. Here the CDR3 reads CASRGYSSSYNEQFF. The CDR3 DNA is TGTGCCAGCCGGGGTTATAGCAGCTCCTACAATGAGCAGTTCTTC.